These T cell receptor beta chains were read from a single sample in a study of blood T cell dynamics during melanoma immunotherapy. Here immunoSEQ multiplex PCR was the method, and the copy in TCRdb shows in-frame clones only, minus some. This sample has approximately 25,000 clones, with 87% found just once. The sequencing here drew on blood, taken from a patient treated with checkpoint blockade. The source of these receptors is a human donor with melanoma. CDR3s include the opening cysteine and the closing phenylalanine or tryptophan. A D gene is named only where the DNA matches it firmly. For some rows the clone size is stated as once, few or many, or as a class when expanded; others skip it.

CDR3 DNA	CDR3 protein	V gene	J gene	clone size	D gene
TGTGCCAGCAGCCCGGCGGGAGCCTCCTACGAGCAGTACTTC	CASSPAGASYEQYF	TRBV5-6	TRBJ2-7	-	TRBD2
TGTGCCAGCAGCCGAGGGACCGGCTCTAAAGGGTCCCAGCATTTT	CASSRGTGSKGSQHF	TRBV7-9	TRBJ1-5	-	-
TGTGCCAGCACACCCGACAGGGGCTATAATTCACCCCTCCACTTT	CASTPDRGYNSPLHF	TRBV6-6	TRBJ1-6	-	TRBD1
TGTGCCAGCAGGCCCAGAGGAGCGCCTAGCACAGATACGCAGTATTTT	CASRPRGAPSTDTQYF	TRBV7-2	TRBJ2-3	once	-
TGTGCCAGCTCACCAGGGCTGGACACTGAAGCTTTCTTT	CASSPGLDTEAFF	TRBV18	TRBJ1-1	-	-
TGTGCCAGCAGTGCTTGGGGTGTCCGCGCCTACGAGCAGTACTTC	CASSAWGVRAYEQYF	TRBV28	TRBJ2-7	-	-
TGCGCCAGCAGCTTTACCTCTGGGCGCCCCCCGCTCGAGCAGTACTTC	CASSFTSGRPPLEQYF	TRBV5-1	TRBJ2-7	-	-
TGTGCCAGCCTGGGACAGATCCAAGAGACCCAGTACTTC	CASLGQIQETQYF	TRBV2	TRBJ2-5	-	TRBD1
TGTGCCAGCAGAGGAGGTCCGGGACAGGGAGGCACCGGGGAGCTGTTTTTT	CASRGGPGQGGTGELFF	TRBV5-4	TRBJ2-2	-	TRBD1
TGTGCCAGCAGCCAAGATATTGGACTGACCTACGAGCAGTACTTC	CASSQDIGLTYEQYF	TRBV14	TRBJ2-7	-	-